One sample yielded the 25 T cell receptor beta chains listed below, sequenced in a study of shared clonotypes between healthy human individuals. Some clones are missing from TCRdb's copy, which holds only in-frame ones; the method was immunoSEQ multiplex PCR. The sample shows around 510,000 clones, 95% to 96% of them seen only once. Material: naive CD4+ T cells sorted from blood. Subset reported: CD45RA+ positively selected. These receptors all come from a woman aged 25 to 45 in good health.

The gene calls are TRBV28 and TRBJ1-1; D is undetermined. This CDR3 spans 12 amino acids. The ends were cut back, 10 bases at V and 2 bases at J, with 11 bases in the middle. The germline gives CDR1 MDHEN, CDR2 SYDVKM. As DNA, the CDR3 is TGTGCCACCCGAGGACCCAACACTGAAGCTTTCTTT. Amino acids: CATRGPNTEAFF. Filled out from reference TRBV28 and TRBJ1-1, the complete variable domain reads DVKVTQSSRYLVKRTGEKVFLECVQDMDHENMFWYRQDPGLGLRLIYFSYDVKMKEKGDIPEGYSVSREKKERFSLILESASTNQTSMYLCATRGPNTEAFFGQGTRLTVV.

The V gene is TRBV28, the J gene TRBJ2-1; D is unresolved. V shed 3 bases and J shed 2 bases, with 5 bases lying between them. The germline CDR1 and CDR2 sequences are MDHEN and SYDVKM. The CDR3 is 13 amino acids. In DNA form, the CDR3 reads TGTGCCAGCAGTTTGCCTGCCTACAATGAGCAGTTCTTC. It specifies CASSLPAYNEQFF.

CDR3 loop: CASSPIRNIGDTQYF. For the CDR3, the DNA is TGTGCCAGCAGCCCAATAAGGAATATTGGAGATACGCAGTATTTT. The V gene is TRBV27, the J gene TRBJ2-3, with D unresolved. The germline gives CDR1 MNHEY, CDR2 SMNVEV (reference sequence). Between the trimmed V and J ends, which lost 6 bases and 5 bases, there was a span of 18 bases. This CDR3 comprises 15 residues.

This chain uses TRBV4-1 with TRBJ2-7; the match to TRBD2 covers 8 bases. V shed 4 bases, J shed 4 bases, and the junction held 9 bases outside the gene matches. The CDR3 consists of 15 residues. Germline-derived CDR1 and CDR2 are MGHRA and YSYEKL. The CDR3 sequence is CASSPSGGRTYEQYF. The CDR3 coding sequence is TGCGCCAGCAGCCCGAGCGGGGGACGGACGTACGAGCAGTACTTC.

The J gene is TRBJ2-1, the V gene TRBV5-4, with TRBD2 matching over 7 bases. CDR1 is SGHNT, CDR2 YYREEE, per germline (reference sequence). The CDR3 loop spans 17 amino acids. V was clipped by 0 bases and J by 6 bases; unmatched bases: 12. The CDR3: CASSLGNPAGMFNEQFF. For the CDR3, the DNA is TGTGCCAGCAGCTTGGGAAACCCAGCGGGAATGTTCAATGAGCAGTTCTTC.

The chain uses TRBV28 and TRBJ2-1; no clear D gene. With 2 bases removed from V and 9 bases from J, the gap between germline ends came to 2 bases. CDR3 length: 10 residues. Germline lookup yields CDR1 MDHEN and CDR2 SYDVKM. In nucleotides, the CDR3 is TGTGCCAGCAGTTTAAGTGAGCAGTTCTTC. It encodes CASSLSEQFF.

This chain joins TRBV7-9 and TRBJ1-5; the D gene is possibly TRBD1 (6 bases). The V and J ends lost 5 bases and 4 bases respectively, with 15 bases between them. Germline loops: CDR1 SEHNR, CDR2 FQNEAQ (reference sequence). The CDR3 consists of 15 residues. The CDR3, as DNA: TGTGCCAGCAGCCGGGTAGGGGGGTCGAATCAGCCCCAGCATTTT. As protein: CASSRVGGSNQPQHF.

This clone has only one observation. The CDR3 DNA reads TGTGCCAGCAGTCAGTGGACTTTGGCGGGAGGTACTCTAGCCAAAAACATTCAGTACTTC. Translating it yields CASSQWTLAGGTLAKNIQYF. The V gene is TRBV28, the J gene TRBJ2-4, with 8 positions matching TRBD2. The CDR3 runs 20 residues. Germline V lookup: CDR1 MDHEN, CDR2 SYDVKM. Losses at the gene ends were 5 bases for V and 0 bases for J; bases not matched to a gene: 18. Using reference TRBV28 and TRBJ2-4 for the parts outside the CDR3, the full variable domain is DVKVTQSSRYLVKRTGEKVFLECVQDMDHENMFWYRQDPGLGLRLIYFSYDVKMKEKGDIPEGYSVSREKKERFSLILESASTNQTSMYLCASSQWTLAGGTLAKNIQYFGAGTRLSVL.

A note on this clone: Other DNA sequences within the sample encode an identical CDR3. The rearrangement joins TRBV18 to TRBJ2-7; D unclear. In germline, CDR1 is KGHSH, CDR2 LQKENI. The V end lost 2 bases, the J end lost 1 base, and 6 bases lay between the germline ends. The CDR3 covers 13 residues. This CDR3 reads CASSPGSSYEQYF. In nucleotides, the CDR3 is TGTGCCAGCTCACCAGGGTCTTCCTACGAGCAGTACTTC.

The gene calls are TRBV11-2 and TRBJ2-7; D not certain. This CDR3 is built from 14 residues. Germline CDR1 is SGHAT and CDR2 is FQNNGV. V lost 1 base and J 5 bases, leaving 12 bases between the germline ends. The CDR3 reads CASSLGHPVDEQYF. CDR3 coding DNA: TGTGCCAGCAGCTTAGGGCACCCGGTGGACGAGCAGTACTTC.

The chain uses TRBV7-2 and TRBJ2-5; D possibly corresponds to TRBD2 (6 bases). Trimming stripped 3 bases from V and 4 bases from J, with 12 bases between. The germline V gene encodes CDR1 SGHTA and CDR2 FQGNSA. The CDR3 runs 14 residues. CDR3 loop: CASSLPRDGETQYF. CDR3 DNA sequence: TGTGCCAGCAGCTTGCCGCGGGACGGAGAGACCCAGTACTTC.

CDR3 in amino acids: CACRQGFRGQYF. In DNA, the CDR3 is TGTGCCTGTCGACAGGGATTCAGGGGGCAGTACTTC. The V call is TRBV28, the J call TRBJ2-7; 7 nucleotides align to TRBD1. J was trimmed by 9 bases and V by 11 bases; bases with no gene match: 13. This CDR3 is 12 amino acids long. The germline V gene has CDR1 MDHEN and CDR2 SYDVKM.

This rearrangement joins TRBV2 to TRBJ1-2, with TRBD1 matching 7 bases. Germline loops: CDR1 SNHLY, CDR2 FYNNEI. With V trimmed by 6 bases and J by 6 bases, 10 bases remained unmatched. CDR3 length: 14 amino acids. CDR3 amino acids: CASRPPTGAHGYTF. The CDR3 bases are TGTGCCAGCAGGCCCCCAACAGGGGCACATGGCTACACCTTC.

The sample holds one count of this clone. The gene calls are TRBV7-6 and TRBJ2-4; D assignment may be TRBD1 or TRBD2 (6 bases each). The CDR3 sequence is 18 residues long. Germline-derived CDR1 and CDR2 are SGHVS and FNYEAQ. V was cut by 2 bases and J by 7 bases, with 24 bases left in between. CDR3 in amino acids: CASSLLPQNVGGNNIQYF. CDR3 sequence (DNA): TGTGCCAGCAGCTTACTTCCCCAAAACGTCGGGGGCAATAACATTCAGTACTTC.

CDR3 amino acids: CASTRYNEQFF. In nucleotides, the CDR3 is TGTGCCAGCACCCGGTACAATGAGCAGTTCTTC. V and J are TRBV2 and TRBJ2-1, with D uncertain. CDR3 length equals 11 residues. CDR1 is SNHLY and CDR2 is FYNNEI in the germline V gene. The V end lost 7 bases, the J end lost 4 bases, and 5 bases lay between the germline ends.

J is TRBJ1-5 and V is TRBV7-8; D remains unclear. Trimming removed 5 bases from V and 0 bases from J, with 17 bases in between. CDR3 length: 17 amino acids. Germline lookup yields CDR1 SGHVS and CDR2 FQNEAQ. CDR3 in amino acids: CASSLKNSGHSNQPQHF. CDR3 DNA: TGTGCCAGCAGCCTTAAAAACAGTGGCCATAGCAATCAGCCCCAGCATTTT.

The chain employs TRBV27 and TRBJ1-3, with no clear D. The germline V gene has CDR1 MNHEY and CDR2 SMNVEV (reference sequence). The CDR3 runs to 14 residues. Trimming removed 6 bases at V and 0 bases at J, with 9 bases between. CDR3 sequence: CASRDRYSGNTIYF. The CDR3 DNA reads as TGTGCCAGCAGGGACCGGTACTCTGGAAACACCATATATTTT.

The chain has TRBV18 and TRBJ2-1; unclear D gene. Trimming took off 3 bases at V and 1 base at J, with 10 bases between the two ends. Looked up from germline, CDR1 is KGHSH and CDR2 is LQKENI. This CDR3 is built from 15 residues. This chain's CDR3 is CASSPGGSSYNEQFF. CDR3 DNA: TGTGCCAGCTCACCCGGCGGATCGTCCTACAATGAGCAGTTCTTC.

Note on this clone: Other DNA sequences from this sample encode an identical CDR3 as well. The J gene is TRBJ2-2, the V gene TRBV19; 7 nucleotides align to TRBD1. The CDR3 spans 14 residues. J was trimmed by 2 bases and V by 5 bases; bases with no gene match: 2. The germline V gene has CDR1 LNHDA and CDR2 SQIVND (reference sequence). CDR3 nucleotides: TGTGCCAGTAGTTGGGACAGTAACACCGGGGAGCTGTTTTTT. Translated, it gives CASSWDSNTGELFF.

The J gene is TRBJ1-2, the V gene TRBV10-3, with D possibly matching TRBD1 (5 bases). From germline, CDR1 is ENHRY and CDR2 SYGVKD. Trimming removed 0 bases at V and 8 bases at J, with 10 bases between. The CDR3 is 13 residues long. CDR3 nucleotide sequence: TGTGCCATCAGTGAGTCCTGGGGGTTGGGCTACACCTTC. Translation gives CAISESWGLGYTF.

The chain is built from TRBV6-1 and TRBJ2-7; 11 nucleotides align to TRBD2. CDR3 length: 14 amino acids. Trimming removed 2 bases from V and 7 bases from J; junction bases left unmatched: 4. The germline CDR1 and CDR2 sequences are MNHNS and SASEGT. CDR3 nucleotide sequence: TGTGCCAGCAGTGAACCGGGACTAGCGGAGGAGCAGTACTTC. It is translated as CASSEPGLAEEQYF.

The chain employs TRBV29-1 and TRBJ2-7; 7 bases align to TRBD1. The CDR3 is made up of 14 amino acids. The V segment lost 4 bases and the J segment 3 bases; nucleotides outside the gene matches: 9. Looked up from germline, CDR1 is SQVTM and CDR2 is ANQGSEA. The CDR3 nucleotides are TGCAGCGTTGGCCGGGACAGTGACTACTACGAGCAGTACTTC. Protein product: CSVGRDSDYYEQYF.

The chain recombines TRBV19 with TRBJ2-7, with D possibly being TRBD1 (6 bases). CDR3 size: 14 residues. Germline CDR1 reads LNHDA; CDR2 reads SQIVND (reference sequence). Between the trimmed V and J ends, which lost 1 base and 3 bases, there was a span of 10 bases. The CDR3 loop reads CASSIGAGVYEQYF. The CDR3 DNA sequence: TGTGCCAGTAGTATAGGGGCAGGGGTCTACGAGCAGTACTTC.

The rearrangement uses TRBV7-6 and TRBJ1-4, with D perhaps matching TRBD1 (5 bases). V was trimmed by 5 bases and J by 4 bases, leaving 17 bases between them. CDR3 length equals 16 residues. Germline V lookup: CDR1 SGHVS, CDR2 FNYEAQ. The CDR3 sequence is CASSHTGGAGNEKLFF. The CDR3 nucleotides are TGTGCCAGCAGCCACACGGGGGGTGCGGGTAATGAAAAACTGTTTTTT.

The chain joins TRBV5-1 to TRBJ2-7; 15 nucleotides agree with TRBD2. The CDR3 contains 14 residues. Germline V gene data show CDR1 as SGHRS and CDR2 as YFSETQ. Unmatched junction bases numbered 1, after V lost 5 bases and J lost 4 bases. The CDR3 coding sequence is TGCGCCAGCAGTGGGACTAGCGGGAGGTACGAGCAGTACTTC. This gives the protein CASSGTSGRYEQYF. The entire variable domain, with the rest obtained from reference TRBV5-1 and TRBJ2-7, is as follows: KAGVTQTPRYLIKTRGQQVTLSCSPISGHRSVSWYQQTPGQGLQFLFEYFSETQRNKGNFPGRFSGRQFSNSRSEMNVSTLELGDSALYLCASSGTSGRYEQYFGPGTRLTVT.